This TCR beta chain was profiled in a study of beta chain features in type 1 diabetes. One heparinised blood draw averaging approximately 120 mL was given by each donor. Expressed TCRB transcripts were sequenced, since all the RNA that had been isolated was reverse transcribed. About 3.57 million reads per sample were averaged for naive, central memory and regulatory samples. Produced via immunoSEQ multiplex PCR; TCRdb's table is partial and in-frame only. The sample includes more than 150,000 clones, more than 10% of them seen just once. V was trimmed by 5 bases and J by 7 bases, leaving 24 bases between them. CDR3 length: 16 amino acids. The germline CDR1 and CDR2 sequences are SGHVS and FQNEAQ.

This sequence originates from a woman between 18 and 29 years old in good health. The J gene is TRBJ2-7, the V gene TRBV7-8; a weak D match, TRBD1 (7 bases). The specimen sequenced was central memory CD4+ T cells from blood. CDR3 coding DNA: TGTGCCAGCAGCGGACGACAGGGAAGCGGGCCTGGGGAGCAGTACTTC. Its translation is CASSGRQGSGPGEQYF.